Included here is one T cell receptor (beta chain) sequence, with context. In its sample, this clone was seen a few times. Its specific antigen is unknown. No base-level quality is on record; no much larger clone is a single base apart. Spanning cysteine to phenylalanine, the CDR3 consists of 14 amino acids. The entry retains the CDR3 DNA only, 42 bases that are in frame from base 1. V is clipped by 6 bases and J by 6 bases, and the sequence between their germline boundaries is 17 bases long. The germline V gene specifies SNHLY as CDR1 and FYNNEI as CDR2. The sample comes from a study of shared clonotypes between healthy human individuals (dated by TCRdb to 2020 to 2022). In the study overall: Three men and two women, aged 18 to 49 years, made up the cohort. For each donor, CD4 naive and CD4 memory were each run on three plates, CD8 naive on two plates, and CD8 memory on one plate. To estimate repertoire size and how much clonotypes are shared between individuals, the study performed deep sequencing of blood TCR repertoires from roughly five healthy adults. Different laboratories and diverse techniques were used to prepare libraries and sequence TCR repertoires, to increase sequencing depth and limit assay-specific biases. Leukapheresis yielded between about 0.9 and 9.5 billion PBMCs per donor.

Overall study outcomes, separate from this receptor: Only blood was sampled, and tissue TCR repertoires likely differ from those in blood. Compared with non-shared clonotypes, clonotypes shared by all four sorted-subset donors had higher generation probabilities. Pairwise subsampling indicated that sequencing depth was expected to affect the degree of clonotype sharing among donors. Naive subsets generally had larger estimated clonotype richness than memory subsets. When several donors were compared, the shared fraction of clonotypes was 5% to 6.5% for naive CD4, 3% to 4% for naive CD8, 2% to 2.5% for memory CD4, and less than 0.45% for memory CD8. Because the study included a small number of donors, the genetic and exposure-history diversity represented was limited. Rarefaction of sorted-subset datasets indicated incomplete sequencing despite the large sequencing depth.

Using the deep immunoSEQ assay, TCR CDR3 regions were amplified from genomic DNA by multiplex PCR. Extracted genomic DNA from each cell subset was distributed evenly across all wells of several immunoSEQ 96-well plates, and each plate was treated as a replicate. For sorted subsets, roughly 200 ng genomic DNA, equal to about 30,000 T cell genomes, was loaded into each replicate PCR. The purified libraries were quantified using a Qubit 3.0 fluorometer, sized with a Bioanalyzer 2100, and then quantified again using the KAPA Library Quantification kit. Each immunoSEQ 96-well plate was sequenced on its own single-read 150-cycle Illumina NextSeq 550 flow cell. The authors processed their data as follows. The immunoSEQ output contained only junctional sequences without quality scores, so filtering could not match that applied to full-length reads. Sequences were annotated with PyIR, a Python wrapper for IgBLAST v1.9, and V/J genes and CDR3 were assigned using IMGT germline references. Reads were filtered out if the reads had weak V/J assignments (E-value above 1e-6), no CDR3, stop codons, out-of-frame junctions, or ambiguous translated residues. V3J clonotypes were defined by identical inferred V gene, J gene, and CDR3 amino acid sequence. The percentage overlap between two repertoires was calculated by dividing the number of shared unique clonotypes by the size of the smaller repertoire. Repertoire richness was assessed with RTK rarefaction, the Chao1 estimator, and Recon v2.1 estimates of unobserved clonotypes. OLGA was used to compute generation probabilities for all TCRbeta clonotypes that the gDNA method yielded from a handful of donors. The table comes from immuneACCESS by way of TCRdb, which keeps in-frame sequences with V and J called. Part of the clones is missing from these tables; in studies checked, under half for an unresolved V gene and the rest for unknown reasons. The V and J calls and the clone size are those of that table, but D and trimming were determined from the DNA. For this sample there are about 2.3 million clones; under 95% appear just once. The biggest ten clones account for 0.37% of the sample.

Donors were healthy HIV-negative adults with no recently reported acute infections or vaccinations. Every donor was a Caucasian adult living in Nashville, Tennessee, USA. CD4+ T cells were enriched by magnetic negative selection; naive cells were then positively selected on CD45RA, and the negative fraction formed the memory subset. After blood collection by leukapheresis, PBMCs were isolated using Ficoll-Histopaque density gradient centrifugation and then cryopreserved in the vapor phase of liquid nitrogen. Analytical flow cytometry was used to check the purity and quantity of each magnetically sorted T cell population. Genomic DNA was isolated from every sorted fraction and measured by UV absorbance on a Nanodrop 2000c.

The sample was naive CD4+ T cells from PBMCs. The sample's cell subset or site label, in plain terms: CD45RA+ positively selected. The chain was built from TRBV2 and TRBJ1-1, with a weak D call of TRBD1 (5 bases match). This clonotype was sampled from a man between 18 and 35 years old in good health. Some clones in this sample may be carry-over from other donors' samples. Here is the DNA: TGTGCCAGCAGGGGTGAGGGGTCGGGAGCTGAAGCTTTCTTT. Its coded protein is CASRGEGSGAEAFF.